Here is one T cell receptor (beta chain) with its context. Its antigen is currently not known. No clone much larger than this one lies a single base away; base qualities are absent. Only healthy Caucasian donors were included. Three pairs of female monozygotic twins, all aged about 18 to 30 years, made up the twin cohort. Positive isolation kits from Invitrogen were used to isolate CD4+ and CD8+ T cell populations. The data are from a study of identical twins (dated by TCRdb to about 2016). With regard to the full study: To test whether fetal clonotypes persist, this study deep-sequenced TCR alpha and beta repertoires from monozygotic twins, from unrelated adults of various ages, and from cord blood. To rule out contamination, replicate twin experiments were performed at different times with different library preparation protocols.

What the research found in general, with its limitations: Fewer insertions were carried by abundant cord blood beta clonotypes, a similar but weaker trend appeared in young adult naive repertoires, and no such trend appeared in memory repertoires. Out-of-frame TCR alpha sequences shared between twins showed an excess of low generation-probability sequences compared with coincidental sharing between unrelated individuals. Invariant T cells such as MAIT and iNKT could partly confound zero-insertion analyses, although diverse VJ usage argued against such confounding for most clonotypes. Because the same donors could not be followed over many years, the conclusions relied on cross-sectional statistical analysis. The excess sharing between twins in beta out-of-frame sequences was weaker because fewer shared sequences reduced the signal-to-noise ratio. In monozygotic twins, recombination models systematically underestimated out-of-frame TCR alpha sharing, but the models matched the sharing seen between unrelated individuals.

The germline V gene sets CDR1 to SGHDT and CDR2 to YYEEEE. From its cysteine to its phenylalanine, the CDR3 spans 16 amino acids. The entry retains the CDR3 DNA only, 48 bases that are in frame from base 1. V and J are trimmed by 4 bases and 6 bases, and the gene matches miss 6 bases of the junction. Libraries were built with 5' RACE. For sequencing, an Illumina HiSeq 2000 was employed. Template switching added a universal primer binding site, and the final cDNA carried a unique molecular identifier that allowed TCR cDNA molecules to be counted accurately. First-strand cDNA for TCR alpha and beta chains was synthesized from specific primers in the conserved constant-segment region. Each cDNA library was double barcoded, with a SMART-Mk sample barcode plus Illumina barcodes, to control for contamination. TruSeq adapter sequences along with Illumina sample barcodes were introduced in two successive PCR steps. The Illumina HiSeq platform was used with custom primers to sequence TCR alpha and beta cDNA libraries. Regarding the original processing steps: Raw reads were processed with MiGEC to extract unique molecular identifiers, and MiXCR was used to determine CDR3 positions. Recombination models were inferred per individual with the repgenHMM and IGoR tools using an EM algorithm. The analysis of shared clonotypes was done with the tcR package in R, with sharing normalized by the product of cloneset sizes. To study raw recombination free of thymic and clonal selection effects, out-of-frame nonproductive sequences were analyzed. TCRdb reworked the public reads: Q25 trimming with fastp, MiXCR clone assembly, productive beta chains retained. CDR3 protein sequences are deduplicated, and each keeps its most common genes and DNA. TCRdb, not the original authors, processed these V and J calls. For this sample the table gives roughly 500,000 distinct CDR3 sequences, of which around 20% were detected only once. Around 0.9% of the sample lies in the top ten.

This same sample was also part of a study on T cells expressing NK-cell markers. Per that second paper: Three sorted T-cell subsets (CD3+CD56+NKG2C+, CD3+CD56+NKG2C- and CD3+CD56-NKG2C+) from roughly eight donors had their TCR beta-chain repertoires profiled. Among the eight sequenced donors, only one was HCMV-seronegative, while the other seven were HCMV-seropositive. In several experiments an anti-gammadeltaTCR antibody was added to restrict sorting to alphabetaTCR-expressing T cells. For roughly six donors, the dominant CD3+CD56+NKG2C+ clonotypes were among the top 10 CD8+ clonotypes and accounted for roughly 1.0-7.5% of CD8+ T cells. Those dominant clonotypes were again the most abundant among CD3+CD56-NKG2C+ cells in a handful of donors, at about 25-65%. Whether the expanded NKG2C-expressing T cell clones were specific for HCMV antigens was left unclear. Randomly selected healthy volunteers, three men and five women, were used as the eight sequenced donors. HCMV-specific IgG was detected in serum with a commercial ELISA kit to determine HCMV serostatus. MIGEC handled demultiplexing of the reads and grouping by UMI, while MiTCR was used to assemble and quantify clonotypes. To exclude erroneous sequences, only TCR cDNA sequences supported by at least two reads were retained. The tcR package was used for downstream repertoire analysis, and clonotypes were matched across fractions by CDR3 nucleotide sequence plus V segment. Antigen specificity was annotated against VDJdb with VDJmatch, allowing one amino acid substitution in CDR3.

This sequence originates from a woman between 18 and 30 years old in good health. The rearrangement joined TRBV5-6 to TRBJ2-3; 15 nucleotides in the junction match TRBD2. Sequencing was carried out using CD4+ T cells sorted from blood. The DNA sequence is given as TGTGCCAGCAGCGTCGGACTAGCGGGAGGGTCGGATACGCAGTATTTT. This translates into CASSVGLAGGSDTQYF.